The clone carrying this T cell receptor (beta chain) occurred a few times. CDR3-region Arm-PCR and iRepertoire HTBI primers produced the TCR beta libraries. TCRdb used MiXCR to reprocess the multiplex PCR reads, holding one entry per CDR3 protein. This sample has 400,000 to 500,000 distinct CDR3 sequences; more than 13% occur once, and the top ten carry 15% to 20%. These data belong to a study of regulatory T cells in long-lasting Graves disease. The V and J ends lost 1 base and 6 bases respectively, with 9 bases between them. Germline-derived CDR1 and CDR2 are SGHTA and FQGNSA. There are 13 residues in the CDR3. Time point meaning: newly diagnosed GD, antithyroid drugs for less than 3 months. With RNA extracted from PBMCs as input, the TCR library was made. The sample was also linked to a second study, of T cells in Graves' hyperthyroidism and ophthalmopathy.

The J gene is TRBJ1-2, the V gene TRBV7-2; D ambiguous. The receptor comes from a woman aged 25 to 45 with Graves disease. This sample comprised peripheral blood mononuclear cells (PBMCs), obtained at new diagnosis, from a patient treated with antithyroid drugs. The chain's CDR3 is CASSLDAVHGYTF. The CDR3 bases are TGTGCCAGCAGCTTAGACGCAGTCCATGGCTACACCTTC. Full variable domain (remainder filled in from reference TRBV7-2 and TRBJ1-2): GAGVSQSPSNKVTEKGKDVELRCDPISGHTALYWYRQSLGQGLEFLIYFQGNSAPDKSGLPSDRFSAERTGGSVSTLTIQRTQQEDSAVYLCASSLDAVHGYTFGSGTRLTVV.